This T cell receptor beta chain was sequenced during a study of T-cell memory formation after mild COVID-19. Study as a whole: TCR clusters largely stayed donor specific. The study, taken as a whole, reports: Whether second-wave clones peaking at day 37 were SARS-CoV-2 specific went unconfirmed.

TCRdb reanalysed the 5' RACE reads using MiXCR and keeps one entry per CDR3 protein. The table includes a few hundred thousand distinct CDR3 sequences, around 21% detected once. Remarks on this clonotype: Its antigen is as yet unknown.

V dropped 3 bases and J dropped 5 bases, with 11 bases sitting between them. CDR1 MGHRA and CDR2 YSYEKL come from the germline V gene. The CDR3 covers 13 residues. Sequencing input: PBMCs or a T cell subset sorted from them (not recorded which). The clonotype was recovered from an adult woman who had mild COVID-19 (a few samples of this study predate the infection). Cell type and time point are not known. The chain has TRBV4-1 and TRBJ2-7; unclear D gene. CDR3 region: CASSQNSRDEQYF. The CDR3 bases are TGCGCCAGCAGCCAGAACTCGAGAGACGAGCAGTACTTC.